One T cell receptor beta chain is described in this entry. The antigen is undetermined. This sample is part of a study of cytomegalovirus exposure and HLA in healthy donors. The study's findings and limits: TCR beta chains numbering under 200 were designated cytomegalovirus-associated. TCR beta chains associated with HLA were, in a later analysis, more clonally expanded than equally common others. Through in vitro validation, a few CMV-associated chains were shown to be specific for CMV antigens.

PCR employed 60 Vbeta and 13 Jbeta primers. Some clones are missing from TCRdb's copy, which holds only in-frame ones; the method was immunoSEQ multiplex PCR. The sample holds approximately 300,000 clones, approximately 80% seen once. With 2 bases removed from V and 7 bases from J, the gap between germline ends came to 14 bases. The germline gives CDR1 MDHEN, CDR2 SYDVKM. This CDR3 is built from 14 residues. The J gene is TRBJ2-5, the V gene TRBV28; no definite D call. This receptor was obtained from a girl aged 2 to 10 in good health and CMV-seronegative. The sequenced material came from PBMCs. Written as DNA, the CDR3 is TGTGCCAGCAGTTTAGATCCGAGGTACGGGACCCAGTACTTC. Protein product: CASSLDPRYGTQYF.